This T cell receptor beta chain derives from a study of blood T cells in healthy people across ages. This clonotype has just a few counts. With a J-beta primer mix and a sample-barcoded 5' primer, a second PCR ran about 7 to 11 cycles. MiXCR was run by TCRdb on the 5' RACE reads, yielding one entry per CDR3 protein. Of some 690,000 distinct CDR3 sequences in the sample, 20% to 25% were seen once. The CDR3 is 15 residues long. CDR1 is SGHDN, CDR2 FVKESK, per germline. V was trimmed by 0 bases and J by 5 bases, leaving 13 bases between them. This sequence originates from a man between 65 and 85 years old in good health. V is TRBV14 and J is TRBJ2-5; D is unresolved. Sample: blood. As DNA, the CDR3 is TGTGCCAGCAGCCAAGATAATGTACGTCGGGAGACCCAGTACTTC. It encodes CASSQDNVRRETQYF.